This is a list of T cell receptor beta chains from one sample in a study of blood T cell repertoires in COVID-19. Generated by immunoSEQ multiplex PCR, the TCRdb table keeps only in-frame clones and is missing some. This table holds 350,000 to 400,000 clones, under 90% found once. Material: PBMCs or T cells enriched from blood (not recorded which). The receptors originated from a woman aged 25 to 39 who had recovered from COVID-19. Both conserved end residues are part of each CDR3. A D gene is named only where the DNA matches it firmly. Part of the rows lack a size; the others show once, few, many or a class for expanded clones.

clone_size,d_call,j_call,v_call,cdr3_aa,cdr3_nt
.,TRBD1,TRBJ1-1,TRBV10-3,CAINKQGSTEAFF,TGTGCCATCAATAAACAGGGGTCCACTGAAGCTTTCTTT
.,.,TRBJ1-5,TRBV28,CASSSLLQGNNQPQHF,TGTGCCAGCAGTTCCTTATTACAGGGTAACAATCAGCCCCAGCATTTT
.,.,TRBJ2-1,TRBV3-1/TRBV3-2,CASSQEGSSYNEQFF,TGTGCCAGCAGCCAAGAGGGGAGCTCCTACAATGAGCAGTTCTTC
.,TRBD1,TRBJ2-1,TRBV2,CASRTGQGAGNEQFF,TGTGCCAGCAGGACGGGACAGGGGGCGGGAAATGAGCAGTTCTTC
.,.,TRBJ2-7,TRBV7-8,CASSLEDNEQYF,TGTGCCAGCAGCTTAGAAGACAACGAGCAGTACTTC
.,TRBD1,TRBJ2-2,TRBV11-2,CASSRGQGAVGELFF,TGTGCCAGCAGCCGGGGACAGGGGGCGGTCGGGGAGCTGTTTTTT
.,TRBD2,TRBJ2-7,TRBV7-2,CASSSLAGSSYEQYF,TGTGCCAGCAGCTCCCTAGCGGGGAGCTCCTACGAGCAGTACTTC
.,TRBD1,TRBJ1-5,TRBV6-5,CASSYQTGRPQHF,TGTGCCAGCAGTTACCAGACAGGGCGGCCCCAGCATTTT
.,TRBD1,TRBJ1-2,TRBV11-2,CASSLDYSGGVYGYTF,TGTGCCAGCAGCTTAGATTATTCAGGGGGCGTCTATGGCTACACCTTC
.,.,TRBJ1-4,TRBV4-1,CASSQVAGRGEKLFF,TGCGCCAGCAGCCAAGTGGCTGGGAGGGGCGAAAAACTGTTTTTT
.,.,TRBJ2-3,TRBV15,CATSRDGQVTDTQYF,TGTGCCACCAGCAGAGATGGCCAAGTCACAGATACGCAGTATTTT
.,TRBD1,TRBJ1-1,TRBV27,CASRKDRGLSRAFF,TGTGCCAGCAGAAAAGACAGGGGGCTTTCTCGAGCTTTCTTT
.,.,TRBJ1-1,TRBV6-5,CASSYSQFMSEAFF,TGTGCCAGCAGTTACTCCCAGTTCATGTCTGAAGCTTTCTTT
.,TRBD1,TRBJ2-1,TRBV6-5,CATVRDRRYNEQFF,TGTGCCACCGTCCGGGACAGGAGATACAATGAGCAGTTCTTC
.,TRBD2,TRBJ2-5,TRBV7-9,CASSPGLAGGPETQYF,TGTGCCAGCAGCCCTGGTCTAGCGGGGGGGCCGGAGACCCAGTACTTC
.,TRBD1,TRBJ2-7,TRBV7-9,CASSLSGQGAYEQYF,TGTGCCAGCAGCTTATCTGGGCAGGGGGCCTACGAGCAGTACTTC
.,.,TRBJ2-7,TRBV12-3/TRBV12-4,CASSFPGVYEQYF,TGTGCCAGCAGTTTCCCAGGGGTCTACGAGCAGTACTTC
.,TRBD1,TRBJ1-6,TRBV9,CASSYKTGLYSPLHF,TGTGCCAGCAGCTACAAGACAGGGTTGTATTCACCCCTCCACTTT
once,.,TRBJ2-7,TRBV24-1,CATSDPVQVYYEQYF,TGTGCCACCAGTGATCCAGTACAGGTATACTACGAGCAGTACTTC
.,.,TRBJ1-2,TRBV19,CASSSGFGYTF,TGTGCCAGTAGTTCCGGGTTCGGCTACACCTTC
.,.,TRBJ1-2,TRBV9,CASSAGGGAYGYTF,TGTGCCAGCAGCGCGGGCGGGGGGGCCTATGGCTACACCTTC
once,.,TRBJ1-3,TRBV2,CASSEGGNSGNTIYF,TGTGCCAGCAGTGAAGGCGGGAACTCTGGAAACACCATATATTTT
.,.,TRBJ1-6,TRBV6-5,CASSYSFLSPLHF,TGTGCCAGCAGTTATTCCTTTCTGTCACCCCTCCACTTT
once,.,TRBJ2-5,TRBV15,CATSRDLRQETQYF,TGTGCCACCAGCAGAGATCTAAGACAAGAGACCCAGTACTTC
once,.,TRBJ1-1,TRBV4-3,CASSQGGGGSFGTEAFF,TGCGCCAGCAGCCAAGGCGGCGGGGGGAGTTTTGGGACTGAAGCTTTCTTT
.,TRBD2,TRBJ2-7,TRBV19,CASSHQREAYEQYF,TGTGCCAGTAGTCACCAGCGGGAGGCCTACGAGCAGTACTTC
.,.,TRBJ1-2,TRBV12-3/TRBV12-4,CASSLADYGYTF,TGTGCCAGCAGTTTAGCCGACTATGGCTACACCTTC
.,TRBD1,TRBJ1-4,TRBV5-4,CASRGQGHEKLFF,TGTGCCAGCAGGGGACAGGGTCACGAAAAACTGTTTTTT
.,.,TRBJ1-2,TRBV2,CASSEANGAGYTF,TGTGCCAGCAGTGAAGCCAACGGAGCTGGCTACACCTTC
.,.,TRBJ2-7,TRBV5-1,CASSLRRGGGDEQYF,TGCGCCAGCAGCTTGAGAAGAGGGGGAGGGGACGAGCAGTACTTC
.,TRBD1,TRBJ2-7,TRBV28,CASSSPPGQGHEQYF,TGTGCCAGCAGTTCTCCTCCGGGACAGGGCCACGAGCAGTACTTC
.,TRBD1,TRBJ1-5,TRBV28,CASSLQGQLLPQHF,TGTGCCAGCAGTTTGCAGGGACAGCTCCTGCCCCAGCATTTT
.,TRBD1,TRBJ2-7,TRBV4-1,CASSLLRDRGLHEQYF,TGCGCCAGCAGCCTCCTCCGGGACAGGGGTTTACACGAGCAGTACTTC
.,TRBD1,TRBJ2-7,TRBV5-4,CASSSKQGARRYEQYF,TGTGCCAGCAGCTCAAAACAGGGGGCCCGTAGGTACGAGCAGTACTTC
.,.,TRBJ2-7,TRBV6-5,CASSYSQVSSYEQYF,TGTGCCAGCAGTTACTCTCAGGTCAGCTCCTACGAGCAGTACTTC
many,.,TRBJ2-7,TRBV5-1,CASRRDSSSYEQYF,TGCGCCAGCAGAAGGGACTCGAGCTCCTACGAGCAGTACTTC
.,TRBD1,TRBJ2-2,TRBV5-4,CASSPPDRGLNTGELFF,TGTGCCAGCAGCCCGCCGGACAGGGGGCTGAACACCGGGGAGCTGTTTTTT